This T cell receptor (beta chain) was captured in a study of siplizumab effects on memory and regulatory T cells. Germline V gives CDR1 SGHDT, CDR2 YYEEEE. The CDR3 runs 15 residues. V lost 4 bases, J lost 3 bases, and 10 bases stayed unmatched. Some clones are missing from TCRdb's copy, which holds only in-frame ones; the method was immunoSEQ multiplex PCR. The table records around 100,000 clones, over 90% of them present only once. Sequenced material: Tregs sorted from blood. The origin of this receptor is a human donor in good health. The chain couples TRBV5-6 to TRBJ2-7, with TRBD1 matching over 7 bases. The CDR3 DNA is TGTGCCAGCAGCCAGGGAAACAGGGGTTACTACGAGCAGTACTTC. This codes for CASSQGNRGYYEQYF.